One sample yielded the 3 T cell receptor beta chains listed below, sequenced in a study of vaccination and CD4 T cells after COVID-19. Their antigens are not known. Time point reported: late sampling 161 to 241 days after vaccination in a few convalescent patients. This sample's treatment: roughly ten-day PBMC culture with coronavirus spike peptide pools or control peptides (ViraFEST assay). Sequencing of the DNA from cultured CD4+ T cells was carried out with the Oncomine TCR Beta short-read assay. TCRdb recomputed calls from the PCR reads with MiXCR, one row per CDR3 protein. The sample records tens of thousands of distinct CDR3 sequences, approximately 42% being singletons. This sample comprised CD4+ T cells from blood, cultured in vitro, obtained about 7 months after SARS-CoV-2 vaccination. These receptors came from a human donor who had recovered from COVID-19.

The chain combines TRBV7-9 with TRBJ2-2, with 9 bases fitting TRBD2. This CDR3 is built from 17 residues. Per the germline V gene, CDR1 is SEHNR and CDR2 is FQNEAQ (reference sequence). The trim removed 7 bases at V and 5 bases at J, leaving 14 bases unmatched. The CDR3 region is CASNSGTSQVGTGELFF. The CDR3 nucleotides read TGTGCCAGCAATTCCGGGACTAGCCAAGTAGGGACCGGGGAGCTGTTTTTT.

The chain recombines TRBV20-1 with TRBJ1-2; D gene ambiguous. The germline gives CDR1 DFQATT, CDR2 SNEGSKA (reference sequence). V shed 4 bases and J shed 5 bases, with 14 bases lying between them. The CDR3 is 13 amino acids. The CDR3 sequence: CSATPPSTYGYTF. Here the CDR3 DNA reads TGCAGTGCTACCCCCCCGTCGACTTATGGCTACACCTTC.

As DNA, the CDR3 is TGTGCCATCCCCAGGCGCTCTGGAAACACCATATATTTT. Protein: CAIPRRSGNTIYF. The chain is built from TRBV21-1 and TRBJ1-3. TRBV21-1 is a pseudogene locus. CDR3 length: 13 residues.